The rows below give T cell receptor beta chains drawn from one sample of a study of tumor-infiltrating lymphocytes in oesophageal squamous cell carcinoma. Using its own MiXCR run on the PCR reads, TCRdb lists one record per CDR3 protein. Of approximately 12,000 distinct CDR3 sequences in the sample, around half were seen once. The specimen was esophageal tumor tissue. The receptors originated from a male donor with esophageal squamous cell carcinoma. CDR3s include the opening cysteine and the closing phenylalanine or tryptophan. A D gene is named only where the DNA matches it firmly. Some rows mark clone size as missing; the rest say once, few, many or name a class of expanded clone.

>TRBV7-2|TRBJ2-7|few|NA|14
CASSRYRSSYEQYF
TGTGCCAGCAGCCGCTACAGGAGCTCCTACGAGCAGTACTTT
>TRBV7-2|TRBJ2-5|few|NA|12
CASSLMLETQYF
TGTGCCAGCAGCTTAATGTTGGAGACCCAGTACTTC
>TRBV12-3/TRBV12-4|TRBJ2-5|NA|NA|16
CASRRTRLDLKETQYF
TGTGCCAGCAGAAGGACTCGACTAGATTTGAAGGAGACCCAGTACTTC
>TRBV20-1|TRBJ1-5|few|NA|16
CSARDDRLPSNQPQHF
TGCAGTGCTAGAGATGACAGGCTTCCTAGCAATCAGCCCCAGCATTTT
>TRBV7-3|TRBJ2-4|NA|NA|15
CASSPREAEGDEQYF
TGTGCCAGCAGTCCTCGCGAGGCGGAAGGCGATGAGCAGTACTTC
>TRBV3-1|TRBJ2-1|NA|TRBD2|16
CASSPRTRLAGSEQFF
TGTGCCAGCAGCCCCAGAACTAGGCTAGCGGGGTCTGAGCAGTTCTTC
>TRBV7-3|TRBJ1-5|NA|NA|15
CASSPRHRRYQPQHF
TGTGCCAGCAGCCCCCGACACAGGAGATATCAGCCCCAGCATTTT
>TRBV9|TRBJ2-1|NA|NA|17
CASSVDLAGQGNNEQFF
TGTGCCAGCAGCGTAGACTTGGCGGGCCAAGGGAACAATGAGCAGTTCTTC
>TRBV7-2|TRBJ2-5|NA|TRBD2|14
CASSSSGRGETQYF
TGTGCCAGCAGCTCGAGCGGGAGAGGTGAGACCCAGTACTTC
>TRBV10-2|TRBJ2-2|NA|NA|13
CATQRTNTGELFF
TGCGCCACCCAGCGGACGAACACCGGGGAGCTGTTTTTT
>TRBV7-6|TRBJ2-3|once|TRBD2|16
CASSTASGGGTDTQYF
TGTGCCAGCAGCACCGCTAGCGGGGGAGGCACAGATACGCAGTATTTT
>TRBV28|TRBJ1-5|many|NA|14
CASSGRDGELPQHF
TGTGCCAGCAGTGGCCGGGACGGGGAGTTGCCCCAGCATTTT